The present T cell receptor (beta chain) was sequenced within a study of CD8 T cells in Susac syndrome (dated by TCRdb to the late 2010s). Some background on the complete study: Repertoire sequencing was used to test whether CD8+ T cell activation and differentiation in Susac syndrome was antigen driven. General conclusions and limits of the study: The number of individuals in the TCR sequencing and HLA analysis was acknowledged as relatively small.

RNA was extracted using the RNeasy kit, and roughly 0.45 to 1 microgram was reverse transcribed with random hexamers. The immunoSEQ multiplex PCR assay, covering 54 Vbeta and 13 Jbeta segments, was used to amplify TCR beta CDR3 regions. Bias from PCR amplification was corrected by using a synthetic template baseline for primer optimization and for computational correction. On the study's bioinformatics: Only productive sequences were kept, with reads annotated to V, D and J genes according to IMGT and analyzed in immunoSEQ Analyzer. To calculate clonality, Shannon entropy was normalized by log2 of the number of productive unique sequences and then subtracted from one. For each patient and control, public and private clones were evaluated among the 100 most prevalent clones. Clones were defined as Susac-specific if absent from the healthy and MS cohorts, from under 1,200 published viral clones and from other ImmuneACCESS disease sequences. TCRdb reprocessed the public reads (quality trimming at Q25 with fastp, clone calling with MiXCR) and kept in-frame beta chains. Rows are combined by CDR3 protein, so each entry shows the most common genes and DNA. TCRdb assigned the V and J calls; the authors' analysis was not used. Within this sample are 180,000 or so distinct CDR3 sequences, with around 94% of them counted one time only. The ten largest make up about 0.13% of the sample.

Points on this clonotype: The clone's antigen remains unknown. No quality values exist for individual bases; no much larger clone is one base distant.

From the germline V gene, CDR1 is SGHTA and CDR2 is FQGNSA. The CDR3 has 16 amino acids, counting the end cysteine and phenylalanine. CDR3 DNA is the only sequence kept; it has 48 bases, read in frame from the first base. Trimming accounts for 5 bases at V and 3 bases at J, while the number of junction bases matched to no gene is 8. Peripheral blood CD8+ and CD4+ T cells from healthy donors, Susac syndrome patients and multiple sclerosis patients were profiled by high-throughput TCR beta sequencing. The healthy donors served as controls matched for age and sex. CD8+ TEMRA cells were enriched by FACS, while bulk CD8+ and CD4+ T cells were purified by magnetic negative isolation. Blood was collected in EDTA tubes and processed within 24 hours, with PBMCs isolated through density gradient centrifugation. PBMCs intended for TCR sequencing were cryopreserved in liquid nitrogen and were subsequently thawed in a 37 degrees C water bath. The sorted or isolated CD4+, CD8+ and CD8+ TEMRA cells had a purity of 90% or higher.

The sequence came from a human donor in good health. The sequence is built from TRBV7-2 and TRBJ1-5; 9 central nucleotides agree with TRBD1. The material sequenced was CD4+ T cells from PBMCs. The bases are TGTGCCAGCAGCCCCCTGCGGACAGGGGTCAATCAGCCCCAGCATTTT. Its product reads: CASSPLRTGVNQPQHF.